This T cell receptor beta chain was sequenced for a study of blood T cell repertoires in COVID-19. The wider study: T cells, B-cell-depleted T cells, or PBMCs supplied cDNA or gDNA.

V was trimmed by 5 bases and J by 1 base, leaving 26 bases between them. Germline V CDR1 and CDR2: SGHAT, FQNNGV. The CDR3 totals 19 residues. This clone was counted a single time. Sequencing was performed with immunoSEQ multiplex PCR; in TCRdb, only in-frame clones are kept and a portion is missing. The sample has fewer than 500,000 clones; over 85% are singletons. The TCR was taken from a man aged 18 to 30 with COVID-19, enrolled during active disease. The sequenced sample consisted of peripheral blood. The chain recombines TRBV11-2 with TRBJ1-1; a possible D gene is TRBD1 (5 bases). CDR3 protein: CASSHLLGWDGRQNTEAFF. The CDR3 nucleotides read TGTGCCAGCAGCCATCTTTTGGGATGGGACGGGAGACAGAACACTGAAGCTTTCTTT.